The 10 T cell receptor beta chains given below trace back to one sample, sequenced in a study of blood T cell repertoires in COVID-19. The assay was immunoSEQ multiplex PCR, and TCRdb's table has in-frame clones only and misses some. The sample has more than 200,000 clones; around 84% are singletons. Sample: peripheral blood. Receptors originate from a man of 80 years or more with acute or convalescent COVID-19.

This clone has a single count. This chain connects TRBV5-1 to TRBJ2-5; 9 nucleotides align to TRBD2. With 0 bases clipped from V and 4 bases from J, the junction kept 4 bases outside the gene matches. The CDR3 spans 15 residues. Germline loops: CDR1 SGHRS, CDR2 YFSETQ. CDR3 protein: CASSLVAGAGETQYF. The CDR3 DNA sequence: TGCGCCAGCAGCTTGGTAGCGGGAGCTGGAGAGACCCAGTACTTC.

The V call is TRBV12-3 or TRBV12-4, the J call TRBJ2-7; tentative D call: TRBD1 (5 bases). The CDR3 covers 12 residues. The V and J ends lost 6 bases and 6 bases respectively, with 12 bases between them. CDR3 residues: CASRFDSREQYF. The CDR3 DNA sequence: TGTGCCAGCAGATTCGACAGTCGCGAGCAGTACTTC.

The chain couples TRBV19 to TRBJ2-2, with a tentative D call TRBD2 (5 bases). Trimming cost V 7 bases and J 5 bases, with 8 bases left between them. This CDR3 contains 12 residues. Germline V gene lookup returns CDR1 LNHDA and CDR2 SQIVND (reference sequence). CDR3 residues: CASTRGTGELFF. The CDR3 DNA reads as TGTGCCAGTACCCGAGGGACCGGGGAGCTGTTTTTT.

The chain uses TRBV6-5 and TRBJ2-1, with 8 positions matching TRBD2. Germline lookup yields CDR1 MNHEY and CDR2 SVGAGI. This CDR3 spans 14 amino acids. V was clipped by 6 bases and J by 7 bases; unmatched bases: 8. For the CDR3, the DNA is TGTGCCAGCAGGGTGACCGGGACTAGGAATGAGCAGTTCTTC. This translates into CASRVTGTRNEQFF.

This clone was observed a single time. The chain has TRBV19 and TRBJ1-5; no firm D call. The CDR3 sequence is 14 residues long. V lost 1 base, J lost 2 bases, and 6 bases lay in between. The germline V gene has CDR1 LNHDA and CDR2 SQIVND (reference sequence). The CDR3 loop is CASSIAQGNQPQHF. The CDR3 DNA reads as TGTGCCAGTAGTATAGCCCAGGGCAATCAGCCCCAGCATTTT.

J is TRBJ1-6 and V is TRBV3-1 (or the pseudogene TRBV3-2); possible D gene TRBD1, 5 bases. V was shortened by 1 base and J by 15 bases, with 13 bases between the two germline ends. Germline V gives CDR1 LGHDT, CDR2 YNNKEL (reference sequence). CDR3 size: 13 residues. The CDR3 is CASSQGLTVLLHF. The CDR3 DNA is TGTGCCAGCAGCCAAGGATTGACAGTTCTCCTCCACTTT.

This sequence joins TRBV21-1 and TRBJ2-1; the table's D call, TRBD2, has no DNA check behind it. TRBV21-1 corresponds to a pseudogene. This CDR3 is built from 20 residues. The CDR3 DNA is TGTGCCAGCAGCAATGTCGGGACTAGCGGGAGGAGGGAACCCTACAATGAGCAGTTCTTC. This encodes CASSNVGTSGRREPYNEQFF.

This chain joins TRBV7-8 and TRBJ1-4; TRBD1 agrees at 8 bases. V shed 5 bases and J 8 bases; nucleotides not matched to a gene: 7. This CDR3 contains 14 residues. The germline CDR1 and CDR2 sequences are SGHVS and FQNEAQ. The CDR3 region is CASSNQGAVEKLFF. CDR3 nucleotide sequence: TGTGCCAGCAGCAATCAGGGGGCCGTCGAAAAACTGTTTTTT. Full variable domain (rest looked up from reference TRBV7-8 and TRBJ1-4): GAGVSQSPRYKVAKRGQDVALRCDPISGHVSLFWYQQALGQGPEFLTYFQNEAQLDKSGLPSDRFFAERPEGSVSTLKIQRTQQEDSAVYLCASSNQGAVEKLFFGSGTQLSVL.

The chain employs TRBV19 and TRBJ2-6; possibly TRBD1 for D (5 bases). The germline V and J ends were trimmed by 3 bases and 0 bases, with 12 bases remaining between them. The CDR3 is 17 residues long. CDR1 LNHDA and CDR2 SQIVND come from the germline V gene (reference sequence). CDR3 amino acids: CASSITGTPSGANVLTF. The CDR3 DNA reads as TGTGCCAGTAGTATTACAGGAACCCCCTCTGGGGCCAACGTCCTGACTTTC.

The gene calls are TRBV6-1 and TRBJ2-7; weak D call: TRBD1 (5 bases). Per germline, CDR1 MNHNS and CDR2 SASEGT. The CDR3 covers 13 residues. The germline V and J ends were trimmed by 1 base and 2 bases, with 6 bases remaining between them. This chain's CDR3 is CASSEGGPYEQYV. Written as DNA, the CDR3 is TGTGCCAGCAGTGAAGGGGGCCCCTACGAGCAGTACGTC.